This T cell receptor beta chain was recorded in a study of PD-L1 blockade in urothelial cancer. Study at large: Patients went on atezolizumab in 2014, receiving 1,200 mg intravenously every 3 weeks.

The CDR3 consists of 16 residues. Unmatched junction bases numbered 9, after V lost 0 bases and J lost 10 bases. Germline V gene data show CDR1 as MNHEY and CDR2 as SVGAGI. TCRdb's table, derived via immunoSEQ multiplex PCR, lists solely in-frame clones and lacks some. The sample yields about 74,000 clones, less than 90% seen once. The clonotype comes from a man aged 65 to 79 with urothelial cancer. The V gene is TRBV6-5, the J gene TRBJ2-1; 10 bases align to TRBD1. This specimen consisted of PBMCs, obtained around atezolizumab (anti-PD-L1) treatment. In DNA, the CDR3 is TGTGCCAGCAGTTACTCTCGCGGGACAGGGGATCGGGAGCAGTTCTTC. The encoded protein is CASSYSRGTGDREQFF.